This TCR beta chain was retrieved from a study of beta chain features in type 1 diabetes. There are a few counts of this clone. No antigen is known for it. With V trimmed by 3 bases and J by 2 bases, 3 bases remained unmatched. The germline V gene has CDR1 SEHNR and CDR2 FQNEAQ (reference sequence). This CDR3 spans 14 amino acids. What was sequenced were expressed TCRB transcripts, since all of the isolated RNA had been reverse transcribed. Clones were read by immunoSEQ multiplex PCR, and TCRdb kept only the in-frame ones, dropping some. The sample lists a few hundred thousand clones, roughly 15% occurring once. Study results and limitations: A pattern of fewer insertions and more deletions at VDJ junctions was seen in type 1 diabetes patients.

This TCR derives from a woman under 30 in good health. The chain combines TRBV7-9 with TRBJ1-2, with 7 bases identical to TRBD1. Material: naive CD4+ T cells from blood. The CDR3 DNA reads TGTGCCAGCAGCTTTGGGACAGCCAACTATGGCTACACCTTC. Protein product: CASSFGTANYGYTF.